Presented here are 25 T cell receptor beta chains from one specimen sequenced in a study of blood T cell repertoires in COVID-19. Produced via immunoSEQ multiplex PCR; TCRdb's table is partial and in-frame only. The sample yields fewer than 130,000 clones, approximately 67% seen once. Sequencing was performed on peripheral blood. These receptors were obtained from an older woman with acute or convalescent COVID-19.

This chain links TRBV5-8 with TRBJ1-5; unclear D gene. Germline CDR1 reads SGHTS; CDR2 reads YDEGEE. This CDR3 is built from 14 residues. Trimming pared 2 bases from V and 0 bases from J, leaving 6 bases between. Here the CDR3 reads CASSFGFSNQPQHF. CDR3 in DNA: TGTGCCAGCAGCTTCGGTTTTAGCAATCAGCCCCAGCATTTT.

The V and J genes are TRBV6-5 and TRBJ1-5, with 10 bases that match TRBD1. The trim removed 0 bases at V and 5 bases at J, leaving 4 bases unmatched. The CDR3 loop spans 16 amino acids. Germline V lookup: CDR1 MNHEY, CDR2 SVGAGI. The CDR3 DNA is TGTGCCAGCAGTTACTCTCTGACAGGGGGCTATCAGCCCCAGCATTTT. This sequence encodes CASSYSLTGGYQPQHF.

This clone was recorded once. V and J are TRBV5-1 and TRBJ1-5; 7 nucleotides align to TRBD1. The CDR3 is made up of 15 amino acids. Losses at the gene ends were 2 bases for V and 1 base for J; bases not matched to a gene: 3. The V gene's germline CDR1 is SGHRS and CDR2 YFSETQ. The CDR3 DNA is TGCGCCAGCAGCTTACAGGGGCAGAGCAATCAGCCCCAGCATTTT. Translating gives CASSLQGQSNQPQHF.

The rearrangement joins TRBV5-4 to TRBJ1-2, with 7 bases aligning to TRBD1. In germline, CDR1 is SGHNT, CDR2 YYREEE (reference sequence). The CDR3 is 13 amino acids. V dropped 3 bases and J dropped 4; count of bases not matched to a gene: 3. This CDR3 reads CASSSTGPYGYTF. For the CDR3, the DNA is TGTGCCAGCAGCTCGACAGGGCCCTATGGCTACACCTTC.

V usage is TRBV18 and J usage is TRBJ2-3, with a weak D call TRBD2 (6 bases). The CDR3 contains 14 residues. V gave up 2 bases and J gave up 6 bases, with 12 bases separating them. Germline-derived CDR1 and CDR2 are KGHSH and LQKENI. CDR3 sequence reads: CASSPLQGGDTQYF. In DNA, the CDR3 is TGTGCCAGCTCACCATTGCAAGGAGGGGATACGCAGTATTTT.

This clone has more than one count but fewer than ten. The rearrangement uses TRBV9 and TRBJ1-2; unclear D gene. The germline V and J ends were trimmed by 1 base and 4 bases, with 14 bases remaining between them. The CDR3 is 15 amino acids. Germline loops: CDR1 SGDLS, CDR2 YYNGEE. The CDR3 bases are TGTGCCAGCAGCGTAAGCACCATCACCTTCTATGGCTACACCTTC. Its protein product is CASSVSTITFYGYTF.

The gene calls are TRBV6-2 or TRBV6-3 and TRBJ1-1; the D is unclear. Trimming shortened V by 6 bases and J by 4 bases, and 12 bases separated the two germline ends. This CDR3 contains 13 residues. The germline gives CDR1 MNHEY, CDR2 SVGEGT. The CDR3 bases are TGTGCCAGCAGCTCGGGAATTACCACTGAAGCTTTCTTT. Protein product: CASSSGITTEAFF.

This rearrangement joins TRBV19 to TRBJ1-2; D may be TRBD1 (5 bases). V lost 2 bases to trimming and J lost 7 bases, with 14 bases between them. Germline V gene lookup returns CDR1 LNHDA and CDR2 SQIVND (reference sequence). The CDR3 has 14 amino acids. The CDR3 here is CASSIFDSVRGYTF. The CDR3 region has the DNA TGTGCCAGTAGTATATTCGACAGTGTCCGTGGCTACACCTTC.

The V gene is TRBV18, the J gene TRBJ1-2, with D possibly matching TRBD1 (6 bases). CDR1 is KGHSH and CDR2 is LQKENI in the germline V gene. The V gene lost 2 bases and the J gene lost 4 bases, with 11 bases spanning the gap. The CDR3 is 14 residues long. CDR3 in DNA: TGTGCCAGCTCACCATCAGGGGTGGGCTATGGCTACACCTTC. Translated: CASSPSGVGYGYTF.

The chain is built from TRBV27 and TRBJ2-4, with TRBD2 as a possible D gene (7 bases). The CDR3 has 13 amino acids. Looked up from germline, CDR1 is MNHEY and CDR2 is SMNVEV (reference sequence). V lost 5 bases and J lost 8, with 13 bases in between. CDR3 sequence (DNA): TGTGCCAGCAGTCAAAGGGGGGGGGACATTCAGTACTTC. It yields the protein CASSQRGGDIQYF.

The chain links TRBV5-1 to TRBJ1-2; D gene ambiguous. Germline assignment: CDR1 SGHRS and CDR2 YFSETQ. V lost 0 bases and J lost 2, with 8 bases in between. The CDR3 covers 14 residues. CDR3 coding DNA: TGCGCCAGCAGCTTGGTCGGGGAGAACTATGGCTACACCTTC. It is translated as CASSLVGENYGYTF.

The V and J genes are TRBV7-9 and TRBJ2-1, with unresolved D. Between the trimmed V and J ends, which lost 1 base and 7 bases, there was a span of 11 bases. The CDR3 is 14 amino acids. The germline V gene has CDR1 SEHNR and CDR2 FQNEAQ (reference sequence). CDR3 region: CASSLVSFLNEQFF. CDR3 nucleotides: TGTGCCAGCAGCTTAGTGTCATTTCTAAATGAGCAGTTCTTC.

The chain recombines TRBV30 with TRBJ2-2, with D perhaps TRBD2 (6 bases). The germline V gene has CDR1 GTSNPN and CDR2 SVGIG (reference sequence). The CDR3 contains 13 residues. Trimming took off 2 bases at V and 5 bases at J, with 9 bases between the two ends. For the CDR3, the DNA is TGTGCCTGGAGTCCCAGCGGGACCGGGGAGCTGTTTTTT. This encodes CAWSPSGTGELFF. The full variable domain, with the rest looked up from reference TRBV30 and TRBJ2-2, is SQTIHQWPATLVQPVGSPLSLECTVEGTSNPNLYWYRQAAGRGLQLLFYSVGIGQISSEVPQNLSASRPQDRQFILSSKKLLLSDSGFYLCAWSPSGTGELFFGEGSRLTVL.

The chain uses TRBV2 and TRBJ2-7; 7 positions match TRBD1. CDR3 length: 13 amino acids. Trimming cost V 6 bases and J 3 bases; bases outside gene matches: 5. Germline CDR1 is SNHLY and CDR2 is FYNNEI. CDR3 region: CASRPQGSYEQYF. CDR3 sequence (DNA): TGTGCCAGCAGGCCACAGGGGAGCTACGAGCAGTACTTC.

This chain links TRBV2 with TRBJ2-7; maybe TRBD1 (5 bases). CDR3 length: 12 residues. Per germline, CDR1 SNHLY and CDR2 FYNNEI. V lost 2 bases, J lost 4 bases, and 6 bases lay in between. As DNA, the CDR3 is TGTGCCAGCAGTGAACAGGGTTACGAGCAGTACTTC. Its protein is CASSEQGYEQYF.

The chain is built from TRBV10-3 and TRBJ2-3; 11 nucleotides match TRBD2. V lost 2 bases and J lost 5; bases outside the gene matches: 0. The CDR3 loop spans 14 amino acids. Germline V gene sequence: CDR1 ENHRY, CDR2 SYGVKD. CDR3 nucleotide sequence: TGTGCCATCAGTGAGGGACTAGCGGGAGATACGCAGTATTTT. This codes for CAISEGLAGDTQYF.

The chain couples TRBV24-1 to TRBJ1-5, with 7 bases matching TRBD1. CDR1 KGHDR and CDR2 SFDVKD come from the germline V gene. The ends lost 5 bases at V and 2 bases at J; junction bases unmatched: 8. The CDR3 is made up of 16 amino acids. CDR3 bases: TGTGCCACCAGTGCCGAGCAGGGGGGCGGCAATCAGCCCCAGCATTTT. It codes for CATSAEQGGGNQPQHF.

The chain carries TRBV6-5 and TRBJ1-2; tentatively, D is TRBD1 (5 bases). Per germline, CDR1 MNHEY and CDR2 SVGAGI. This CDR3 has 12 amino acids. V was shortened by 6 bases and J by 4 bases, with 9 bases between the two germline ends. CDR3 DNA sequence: TGTGCCAGCAGGGGACTGAGCTATGGCTACACCTTC. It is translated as CASRGLSYGYTF.

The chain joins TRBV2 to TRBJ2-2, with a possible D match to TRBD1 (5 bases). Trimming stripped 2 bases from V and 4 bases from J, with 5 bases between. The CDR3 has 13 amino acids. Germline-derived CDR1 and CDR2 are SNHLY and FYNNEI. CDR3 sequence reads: CASSERGTGELFF. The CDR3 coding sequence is TGTGCCAGCAGTGAAAGGGGCACCGGGGAGCTGTTTTTT. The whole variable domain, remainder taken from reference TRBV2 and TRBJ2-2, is EPEVTQTPSHQVTQMGQEVILRCVPISNHLYFYWYRQILGQKVEFLVSFYNNEISEKSEIFDDQFSVERPDGSNFTLKIRSTKLEDSAMYFCASSERGTGELFFGEGSRLTVL.

The DNA for the CDR3 is TGTGCCAGCAGAGAAGCGGCAGGGAGGAGAAATTCACCCCTCCACTTT. Translating gives CASREAAGRRNSPLHF. The rearrangement joins TRBV7-2 to TRBJ1-6; D is possibly TRBD1 (5 bases). CDR3 length: 16 amino acids. The germline V and J ends were trimmed by 6 bases and 7 bases, with 19 bases remaining between them. In germline, CDR1 is SGHTA, CDR2 FQGNSA.

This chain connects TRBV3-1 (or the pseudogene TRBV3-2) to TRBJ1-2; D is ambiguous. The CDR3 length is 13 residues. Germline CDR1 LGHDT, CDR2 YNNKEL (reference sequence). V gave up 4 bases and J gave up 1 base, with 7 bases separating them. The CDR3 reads CASSPQINYGYTF. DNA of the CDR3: TGTGCCAGCAGCCCTCAGATTAACTATGGCTACACCTTC.

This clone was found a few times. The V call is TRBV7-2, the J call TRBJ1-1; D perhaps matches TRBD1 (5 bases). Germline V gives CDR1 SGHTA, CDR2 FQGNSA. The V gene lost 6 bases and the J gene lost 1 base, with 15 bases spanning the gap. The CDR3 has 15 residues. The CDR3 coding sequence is TGTGCCAGCAGTAGGACGGGCAGGGCGAACACTGAAGCTTTCTTT. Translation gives CASSRTGRANTEAFF.

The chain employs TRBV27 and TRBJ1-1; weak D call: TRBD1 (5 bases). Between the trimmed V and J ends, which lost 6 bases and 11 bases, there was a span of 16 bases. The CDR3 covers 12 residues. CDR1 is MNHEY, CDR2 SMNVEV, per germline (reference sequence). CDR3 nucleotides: TGTGCCAGCAGGGAAAAAGGGGCTGCGGCTTTCTTT. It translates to CASREKGAAAFF.

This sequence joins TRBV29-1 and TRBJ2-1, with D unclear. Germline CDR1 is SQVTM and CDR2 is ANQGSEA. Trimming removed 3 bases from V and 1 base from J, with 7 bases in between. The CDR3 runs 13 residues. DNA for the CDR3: TGCAGCGTTGATTCAGTTTCCTACAATGAGCAGTTCTTC. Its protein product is CSVDSVSYNEQFF.

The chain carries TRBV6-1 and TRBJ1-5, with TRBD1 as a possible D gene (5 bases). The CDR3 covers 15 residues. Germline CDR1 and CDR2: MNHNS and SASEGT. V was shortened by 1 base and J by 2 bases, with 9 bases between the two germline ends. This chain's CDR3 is CASSEDRYGNQPQHF. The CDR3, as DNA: TGTGCCAGCAGTGAAGACAGGTACGGCAATCAGCCCCAGCATTTT.